The rows below give T cell receptor beta chains drawn from one sample of a study of spatial heterogeneity in lung cancer. MiXCR, run by TCRdb on the 5' RACE reads, gives a single entry per CDR3 protein. This sample has just under 10,000 distinct CDR3 sequences, with 20% to 25% found just once. The sequenced sample was PBMCs, obtained at follow-up. The receptors were sampled from a female donor with early-stage non-small cell lung cancer. The CDR3 runs from the conserved cysteine through the conserved F or W. The D gene is left open where the match is weak. Only some rows state a clone size, as once, few, many or a class for expanded clones.

14,TRBJ1-1,TRBV28,NA,TRBD1,TGTGCCAGCAGACGTCCGGGACAGGGGTCTGAAGCTTTCTTT,CASRRPGQGSEAFF
16,TRBJ2-1,TRBV14,NA,TRBD2,TGTGCCAGCAACTCAAGGTCTAGCGGGACTCAGGGGGAGCAGTTCTTC,CASNSRSSGTQGEQFF
15,TRBJ1-4,TRBV7-9,NA,TRBD1,TGTGCCAGCAGCTCAGGGACAGGGGTGGGTGAAAAACTGTTTTTT,CASSSGTGVGEKLFF
16,TRBJ2-1,TRBV18,NA,TRBD2,TGTGCCAGCTCACCACCGGGGACTAGGGGACTTAATGAGCAGTTCTTC,CASSPPGTRGLNEQFF
14,TRBJ2-2,TRBV29-1,NA,NA,TGCAGCGTTGAAGTCCAGCAGAACACCGGGGAGCTGTTTTTT,CSVEVQQNTGELFF
16,TRBJ2-1,TRBV18,few,TRBD1,TGTGCCAGCTCACCGGCCGGGACAGGGACCCACAATGAGCAGTTCTTC,CASSPAGTGTHNEQFF
13,TRBJ2-6,TRBV12-3/TRBV12-4,few,NA,TGTGCCACCCGCACCGCTGGGGCCAACGTCCTGACTTTC,CATRTAGANVLTF
14,TRBJ1-5,TRBV20-1,once,NA,TGCAGTGCAACTCAGGGGTTCAGCAATCAGCCCCAGCATTTT,CSATQGFSNQPQHF
15,TRBJ2-1,TRBV7-6,NA,NA,TGTGCCAGCAGCGTCCGACAGAGCTCCTACAATGAGCAGTTCTTC,CASSVRQSSYNEQFF
17,TRBJ2-3,TRBV5-1,few,TRBD1,TGCGCCAGCAGCCTAGAGGTGACAGGGGTCCGGACAGATACGCAGTATTTT,CASSLEVTGVRTDTQYF
14,TRBJ2-7,TRBV7-6,NA,NA,TGTGCCAGGAGCTTAGTCGGCGGGTCCTACGAGCAGTACTTC,CARSLVGGSYEQYF
14,TRBJ1-1,TRBV6-5,NA,NA,TGTGCCAGCAGTTCCTCCCCCGGGGTGCCTGAAGCTTTCTTT,CASSSSPGVPEAFF
15,TRBJ2-7,TRBV5-1,few,NA,TGCGCCAGCAGCTTGGAGGGGGGACCCTCCTACGAGCAGTACTTC,CASSLEGGPSYEQYF
15,TRBJ2-7,TRBV7-6,NA,NA,TGTGCCAGCAGCTTAGCCCCCGGGACAATTTTTGAGCAGTACTTC,CASSLAPGTIFEQYF
16,TRBJ2-2,TRBV2,NA,TRBD1,TGTGCCAGCAGTGAAGCCGGGACAGAAAACACCGGGGAGCTGTTTTTT,CASSEAGTENTGELFF
15,TRBJ2-5,TRBV7-2,medium-sized,NA,TGTGCCAGCAGTTTGGGGAATCGACAACAAGAGACCCAGTACTTC,CASSLGNRQQETQYF
14,TRBJ2-5,TRBV6-1,few,NA,TGTGCCAGCAGTGAAGGTTCCCTCCAAGAGACCCAGTACTTC,CASSEGSLQETQYF
14,TRBJ2-7,TRBV28,once,TRBD1,TGTGCCAGCAGCCCCGGGACAGGGAGACACGAGCAGTACTTC,CASSPGTGRHEQYF
14,TRBJ2-7,TRBV18,few,NA,TGTGCCAGCTCACAGGGCAGGAGCTCCTACGAGCAGTACTTC,CASSQGRSSYEQYF
15,TRBJ2-6,TRBV7-9,medium-sized,NA,TGTGCCAGCAGCTTAGCGGGCTCTGGGGCCAACGTCCTGACTTTC,CASSLAGSGANVLTF
15,TRBJ2-1,TRBV7-9,few,NA,TGTGCCAGCAGCTTGCCGGGACACCCCAGGAATGAGCAGTTCTTC,CASSLPGHPRNEQFF
19,TRBJ2-7,TRBV7-9,NA,TRBD2,TGTGCCAGCAGCACTCGACAGGGGACTAGCGGGGGCGCATCCTACGAGCAGTACTTC,CASSTRQGTSGGASYEQYF
12,TRBJ1-1,TRBV10-2,NA,NA,TGCGCCAGCAGCGACGGGACACTTGAAGCTTTCTTT,CASSDGTLEAFF
15,TRBJ1-1,TRBV7-2,few,NA,TGTGCCAGCAGCAACTCGATCGGAATGAACACTGAAGCTTTCTTT,CASSNSIGMNTEAFF
15,TRBJ2-7,TRBV9,NA,TRBD2,TGTGCCAGCAGCCCTACCACTAGCGGGGAGGGCGAGCAGTACTTC,CASSPTTSGEGEQYF
15,TRBJ2-1,TRBV29-1,few,NA,TGCAGCGTTGAGGGCGAACAGGGAATTGGAGATGAGCAGTTCTTC,CSVEGEQGIGDEQFF
14,TRBJ2-1,TRBV28,NA,TRBD1,TGTGCCAGCAGCCGGGACAGGAAGGTCAATGAGCAGTTCTTC,CASSRDRKVNEQFF
13,TRBJ2-1,TRBV7-2,few,NA,TGTGCCAGCAGCTTACAGCTCTACAATGAGCAGTTCTTC,CASSLQLYNEQFF
13,TRBJ1-1,TRBV29-1,NA,TRBD1,TGCAGCGTGGAGACGTCCCAGGGGGCTGAAGCTTTCTTT,CSVETSQGAEAFF
13,TRBJ2-1,TRBV25-1,NA,NA,TGTGCCAGCAGTGAAGGTGGGAGCCATGAGCAGTTCTTC,CASSEGGSHEQFF
15,TRBJ2-1,TRBV7-9,NA,TRBD2,TGTGCCAGCAGCTTAGTTGGCGGGAGAGGTAGTGAGCAGTTCTTC,CASSLVGGRGSEQFF
13,TRBJ2-5,TRBV27,medium-sized,NA,TGTGCCAGCAGTCCCTTTGAGCAAGAGACCCAGTACTTC,CASSPFEQETQYF
15,TRBJ2-5,TRBV7-9,once,NA,TGTGCCAGCAGCTTACACACAGCTTCTCAAGAGACCCAGTACTTC,CASSLHTASQETQYF
16,TRBJ2-3,TRBV7-2,NA,NA,TGTGCCAGCAGCTTATCCGGGCGCCCTAGCACAGATACGCAGTATTTT,CASSLSGRPSTDTQYF
19,TRBJ2-3,TRBV30,few,TRBD2,TGTGCCTGGAGTGCCCCGGGACTAGCGGGGTCGTCTAGCACAGATACGCAGTATTTT,CAWSAPGLAGSSSTDTQYF
12,TRBJ2-1,TRBV11-2,NA,NA,TGTGCCAGCAGCCCCCGGTTGAATGAGCAGTTCTTC,CASSPRLNEQFF
15,TRBJ1-6,TRBV7-2,few,NA,TGTGCCAGCAGCTCCCCAGCAGGGCCGGGTTCACCCCTCCACTTT,CASSSPAGPGSPLHF
13,TRBJ1-5,TRBV7-6,medium-sized,NA,TGTGCCAGCAGATTAAGTGAGGGACAGCCCCAGCATTTT,CASRLSEGQPQHF
15,TRBJ1-2,TRBV25-1,NA,NA,TGTGCCAGCAGTGAATATCTGGACTCAAGCTATGGCTACACCTTC,CASSEYLDSSYGYTF
16,TRBJ1-1,TRBV7-9,NA,TRBD1,TGTGCCAGCACCCCGTGGACAGGGATGTTGTCGGATGAAGCTTTCTTT,CASTPWTGMLSDEAFF
13,TRBJ2-1,TRBV5-5,few,TRBD1,TGTGCCAGCAGCTGGGGACAGTTTAGGAAGCAGTTCTTC,CASSWGQFRKQFF
14,TRBJ2-7,TRBV28,medium-sized,NA,TGTGCCAGCACCATCGGGGCGGCAGTCCACGAGCAGTACTTC,CASTIGAAVHEQYF
15,TRBJ2-7,TRBV7-9,few,TRBD2,TGTGCCTGCAGCGTGACTAGCGGAGCCTTTTACGAGCAGTACTTC,CACSVTSGAFYEQYF
14,TRBJ1-2,TRBV7-9,medium-sized,NA,TGTGCCAGCAGCGCAAGACAGACACTATATGGCTACACCTTC,CASSARQTLYGYTF
16,TRBJ2-1,TRBV4-2,NA,NA,TGTGCCAGCAGCCAAGAGGGTGGGCGGAACGACAATGAGCAGTTCTTC,CASSQEGGRNDNEQFF
15,TRBJ2-5,TRBV7-9,NA,NA,TGTGCCAGCAGCTCCACCAGGGGACCCCAAGAGACCCAGTACTTC,CASSSTRGPQETQYF
17,TRBJ2-1,TRBV19,NA,TRBD2,TGTGCCAGTAGTCCCCCGGGGGCTAGCGGGCACTACAATGAGCAGTTCTTC,CASSPPGASGHYNEQFF
15,TRBJ1-1,TRBV4-1,medium-sized,NA,TGCGCCAGCAGCCAAGATAGGGTAACCCGCACTGAAGCTTTCTTT,CASSQDRVTRTEAFF